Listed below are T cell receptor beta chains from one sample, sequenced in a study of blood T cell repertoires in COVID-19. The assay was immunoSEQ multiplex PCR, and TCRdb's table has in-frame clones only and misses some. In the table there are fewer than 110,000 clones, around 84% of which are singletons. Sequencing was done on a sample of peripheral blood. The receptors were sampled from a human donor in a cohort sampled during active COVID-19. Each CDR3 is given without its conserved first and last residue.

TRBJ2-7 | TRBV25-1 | ASSGDHAGGEQY
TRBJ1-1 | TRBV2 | ASTPRGPVEPF
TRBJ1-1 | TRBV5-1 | ASSPRGGEVTEAF
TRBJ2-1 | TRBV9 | ASSTGSGGVYRQF
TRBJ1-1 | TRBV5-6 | ASSLPHRTGGMNTEAF
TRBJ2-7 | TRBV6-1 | ASSEDSGAAYEQY
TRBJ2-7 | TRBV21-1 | ASRFIRGPFYEQY
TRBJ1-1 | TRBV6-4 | ASSDLGARNTEAF
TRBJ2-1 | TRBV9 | ASSAHLGQGFYNEQF
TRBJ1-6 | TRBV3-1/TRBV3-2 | ASSSGTEGGPLH
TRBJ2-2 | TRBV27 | ASSLGQRIGGELF
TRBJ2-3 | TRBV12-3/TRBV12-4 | ASSYSLTDTQY
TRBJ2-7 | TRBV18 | ASSPRVGGQNEQY
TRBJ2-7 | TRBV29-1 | SVEGRAGRSYEQY